A single sample gave rise to the 28 T cell receptor beta chains below, sequenced in a study of OX40 agonist ivuxolimab in advanced cancers. Generated by immunoSEQ multiplex PCR, the TCRdb table keeps only in-frame clones and is missing some. The sample has about 79,000 clones, more than 90% seen once. The source material was CD4+ or CD8+ T cells sorted from blood, sampled in a trial of the OX40 agonist ivuxolimab. The source is an adult with an advanced solid tumor such as melanoma, head and neck, liver or kidney cancer.

The V gene is TRBV14, the J gene TRBJ2-1; D remains unclear. In germline, CDR1 is SGHDN, CDR2 FVKESK. Trimming removed 0 bases at V and 10 bases at J, with 10 bases between. This CDR3 has 13 residues. The CDR3 spells CASSQDGFREQFF. Written as DNA, the CDR3 is TGTGCCAGCAGCCAAGATGGGTTTAGAGAGCAGTTCTTC.

The V call is TRBV11-2, the J call TRBJ2-5; 11 bases match TRBD2. This CDR3 has 17 amino acids. The germline V gene has CDR1 SGHAT and CDR2 FQNNGV. Unmatched junction bases numbered 6, after V lost 2 bases and J lost 1 base. The CDR3 sequence is CASSLRLAGGSQETQYF. The CDR3 DNA follows: TGTGCCAGCAGCTTAAGGCTAGCGGGAGGATCCCAAGAGACCCAGTACTTC.

The genes are TRBV11-2 and TRBJ2-2; 7 bases are shared with TRBD2. The CDR3 consists of 16 residues. Trimming cost V 0 bases and J 5 bases; bases outside gene matches: 6. Per germline, CDR1 SGHAT and CDR2 FQNNGV. The CDR3, as DNA: TGTGCCAGCAGCTTAGATCTGGTAGCGGGTACCGGGGAGCTGTTTTTT. It translates to CASSLDLVAGTGELFF. The entire variable domain, with the rest obtained from reference TRBV11-2 and TRBJ2-2, is as follows: EAGVAQSPRYKIIEKRQSVAFWCNPISGHATLYWYQQILGQGPKLLIQFQNNGVVDDSQLPKDRFSAERLKGVDSTLKIQPAKLEDSAVYLCASSLDLVAGTGELFFGEGSRLTVL.

The V and J genes are TRBV2 and TRBJ1-4; D is unresolved. Per germline, CDR1 SNHLY and CDR2 FYNNEI. Trimming pared 5 bases from V and 2 bases from J, leaving 9 bases between. CDR3 length equals 14 residues. The CDR3 DNA reads as TGTGCCAGCAGTCCTGAGGTGACTAATGAAAAACTGTTTTTT. It translates to CASSPEVTNEKLFF.

The chain uses TRBV6-1 and TRBJ1-2; D call uncertain. Trimming removed 2 bases from V and 4 bases from J, with 8 bases in between. The CDR3 covers 13 residues. In germline, CDR1 is MNHNS, CDR2 SASEGT. In nucleotides, the CDR3 is TGTGCCAGCAGTGAAAGGACTTTCTATGGCTACACCTTC. Its translation is CASSERTFYGYTF.

This chain joins TRBV6-1 and TRBJ1-2; D gene unclear. Germline V gene data show CDR1 as MNHNS and CDR2 as SASEGT. V lost 1 base to trimming and J lost 5 bases, with 14 bases between them. The CDR3 runs to 15 residues. This CDR3 reads CASSEGEGVYYGYTF. CDR3 nucleotides: TGTGCCAGCAGTGAAGGGGAAGGCGTTTATTATGGCTACACCTTC.

This CDR3 is CASSLVASSNTQYF. The CDR3 DNA reads as TGTGCCAGCAGCTTAGTGGCGAGCTCTAATACGCAGTATTTT. The rearrangement joins TRBV7-3 to TRBJ2-3, with D hard to call. This CDR3 has 14 residues. Trimming removed 2 bases from V and 7 bases from J, with 13 bases in between. From germline, CDR1 is SGHTA and CDR2 FQGTGA.

This clone showed up just once. This chain links TRBV5-1 with TRBJ1-2, with 9 bases matching TRBD1. The CDR3 is 16 residues long. Trimming took 3 bases from V and 3 from J; bases not matched to a gene: 9. The V gene's germline CDR1 is SGHRS and CDR2 YFSETQ. CDR3 sequence (DNA): TGCGCCAGCAGCTGGGAGACGGGACAGGGAGACTATGGCTACACCTTC. This sequence encodes CASSWETGQGDYGYTF.

This sequence joins TRBV9 and TRBJ2-1; D remains unclear. Germline CDR1 reads SGDLS; CDR2 reads YYNGEE. The length of the CDR3 is 15 residues. V was clipped by 2 bases and J by 0 bases, with 9 bases between them. Here the CDR3 DNA reads TGTGCCAGCAGCGTCACGCCGATCTCCTACAATGAGCAGTTCTTC. It is translated as CASSVTPISYNEQFF. Based on the CDR3 plus reference TRBV9 and TRBJ2-1, the full variable domain is DSGVTQTPKHLITATGQRVTLRCSPRSGDLSVYWYQQSLDQGLQFLIQYYNGEERAKGNILERFSAQQFPDLHSELNLSSLELGDSALYFCASSVTPISYNEQFFGPGTRLTVL.

The chain couples TRBV4-1 to TRBJ1-4; D is uncertain. CDR1 MGHRA and CDR2 YSYEKL come from the germline V gene. The CDR3 spans 16 residues. The germline V and J ends were trimmed by 1 base and 3 bases, with 12 bases remaining between them. Here the CDR3 reads CASSQGLGSANEKLFF. CDR3 DNA sequence: TGCGCCAGCAGCCAAGGTCTGGGCTCGGCTAATGAAAAACTGTTTTTT.

This rearrangement joins TRBV7-2 to TRBJ1-5; 8 nucleotides line up with TRBD1. Germline CDR1 is SGHTA and CDR2 is FQGNSA. V lost 4 bases and J lost 7; bases outside the gene matches: 12. The CDR3 length is 16 residues. The CDR3 DNA follows: TGTGCCAGCAGCTCCATTGACAGGGGCGAAGGGCAGCCCCAGCATTTT. Translating gives CASSSIDRGEGQPQHF.

The CDR3 is CASSWTGGSSYEQYF. The DNA for the CDR3 is TGTGCCAGCAGCTGGACAGGGGGATCCTCCTACGAGCAGTACTTC. The chain carries TRBV21-1 and TRBJ2-7; the D call TRBD1 from the table was never checked on the DNA. TRBV21-1 is recorded as a pseudogene. This CDR3 has 15 amino acids.

The rearrangement links TRBV27 to TRBJ1-2, with D maybe TRBD1 (5 bases). This CDR3 has 18 residues. Germline-derived CDR1 and CDR2 are MNHEY and SMNVEV (reference sequence). Trimming removed 3 bases from V and 0 bases from J, with 20 bases in between. The DNA for the CDR3 is TGTGCCAGCAGTTTTCAGCCCCGTGGCAGGGAAGCTAACTATGGCTACACCTTC. Amino acid sequence: CASSFQPRGREANYGYTF.

This chain joins TRBV20-1 and TRBJ2-5, with unresolved D. From germline, CDR1 is DFQATT and CDR2 SNEGSKA (reference sequence). This CDR3 region has 10 residues. The ends were cut back, 3 bases at V and 7 bases at J, with 6 bases in the middle. For the CDR3, the DNA is TGCAGTGCTAGCTTTTCGACCCAGTACTTC. Its protein product is CSASFSTQYF.

V gene TRBV5-1 combines with J gene TRBJ1-4, with 7 bases fitting TRBD1. The CDR3 has 13 residues. With 7 bases clipped from V and 7 bases from J, the junction kept 7 bases outside the gene matches. The germline V gene encodes CDR1 SGHRS and CDR2 YFSETQ. The chain's CDR3 is CASQQGSGEKLFF. DNA of the CDR3: TGCGCCAGCCAACAGGGGAGTGGTGAAAAACTGTTTTTT.

The J gene is TRBJ2-5, the V gene TRBV5-1, with 7 bases lining up with TRBD1. TRBJ2-7 matches the DNA end more closely, so the J call is doubtful. Looked up from germline, CDR1 is SGHRS and CDR2 is YFSETQ. The CDR3 spans 16 residues. CDR3 residues: CASSLTGVIEPYEQYF. In DNA form, the CDR3 reads TGCGCCAGCAGCTTGACAGGGGTAATTGAGCCCTACGAGCAGTACTTC.

V usage is TRBV5-1 and J usage is TRBJ1-6, with D possibly being TRBD1 (5 bases). Trimming took off 1 base at V and 5 bases at J, with 10 bases between the two ends. Germline CDR1 and CDR2: SGHRS and YFSETQ. The CDR3 runs 15 residues. The DNA of the CDR3 is TGCGCCAGCAGCTTGCTGGGGACTGATAATTCACCCCTCCACTTT. Its translation: CASSLLGTDNSPLHF.

The chain carries TRBV27 and TRBJ1-3, with D unresolved. V was shortened by 6 bases and J by 4 bases, with 13 bases between the two germline ends. The CDR3 contains 14 residues. The germline CDR1 and CDR2 sequences are MNHEY and SMNVEV (reference sequence). The CDR3 DNA follows: TGTGCCAGCAGACCCGGAGGTAGGGGAAACACCATATATTTT. Residues: CASRPGGRGNTIYF.

The CDR3 sequence: CATSRGTTNEKLFF. As DNA, the CDR3 is TGTGCCACCAGCAGAGGCACGACTAATGAAAAACTGTTTTTT. This chain connects TRBV15 to TRBJ1-4; D remains unclear. The CDR3 contains 14 residues. CDR1 LNHNV and CDR2 YYDKDF come from the germline V gene (reference sequence). Deletions cut 1 base from V and 2 bases from J, with 5 bases between. Together with reference TRBV15 and TRBJ1-4, the CDR3 gives the full variable domain: DAMVIQNPRYQVTQFGKPVTLSCSQTLNHNVMYWYQQKSSQAPKLLFHYYDKDFNNEADTPDNFQSRRPNTSFCFLDIRSPGLGDTAMYLCATSRGTTNEKLFFGSGTQLSVL.

This chain links TRBV7-3 with TRBJ1-1; D is perhaps TRBD1 (5 bases). V gave up 5 bases and J gave up 8 bases, with 9 bases separating them. This CDR3 contains 11 residues. The germline CDR1 and CDR2 sequences are SGHTA and FQGTGA. The CDR3 coding sequence is TGTGCCAGCAGCACGGGACTAGAAGCTTTCTTT. Translation gives CASSTGLEAFF.

The chain employs TRBV19 and TRBJ2-3; TRBD2 might be the D (6 bases). The CDR3 length is 15 residues. Germline-derived CDR1 and CDR2 are LNHDA and SQIVND (reference sequence). The V gene lost 4 bases and the J gene lost 3 bases, with 14 bases spanning the gap. CDR3 DNA: TGTGCCAGTAGTAGCGGTGGGGGAGGTACAGATACGCAGTATTTT. Translation gives CASSSGGGGTDTQYF.

This rearrangement joins TRBV18 to TRBJ2-5; the D gene could be TRBD1 or TRBD2 (5 bases each). Trimming left V 2 bases short and J 3 bases short, with 7 bases between. CDR1 and CDR2 from the germline V gene are KGHSH and LQKENI. CDR3 size: 13 residues. Written as DNA, the CDR3 is TGTGCCAGCTCACCAGGGACGGAAGAGACCCAGTACTTC. Its translation: CASSPGTEETQYF.

V usage is TRBV18 and J usage is TRBJ1-5, with a weak D call TRBD1 (5 bases). The germline gives CDR1 KGHSH, CDR2 LQKENI. The CDR3 is 14 amino acids. Deletions cut 3 bases from V and 3 bases from J, with 9 bases between. The CDR3 here is CASSPGVNNQPQHF. CDR3 bases: TGTGCCAGCTCACCGGGGGTAAACAATCAGCCCCAGCATTTT.

This chain links TRBV2 with TRBJ2-4; TRBD1 might be the D (5 bases). V lost 7 bases and J 7 bases, leaving 20 bases between the germline ends. Germline values: CDR1 SNHLY, CDR2 FYNNEI. This CDR3 is 15 amino acids long. This chain's CDR3 is CASTQGAPFSNIQYF. The CDR3 DNA sequence: TGTGCCAGCACCCAAGGGGCGCCGTTCTCCAACATTCAGTACTTC.

V is TRBV18 and J is TRBJ2-1, with 8 bases lining up with TRBD2. Germline V gene lookup returns CDR1 KGHSH and CDR2 LQKENI. The CDR3 is 13 amino acids. Trimming removed 4 bases from V and 8 bases from J; junction bases left unmatched: 4. The CDR3 reads CASSLWTSHEQFF. The DNA of the CDR3 is TGTGCCAGCTCACTCTGGACTAGCCATGAGCAGTTCTTC.

The rearrangement uses TRBV10-3 and TRBJ2-6; possible D gene TRBD2, 6 bases. Trimming pared 8 bases from V and 4 bases from J, leaving 15 bases between. In germline, CDR1 is ENHRY, CDR2 SYGVKD. This CDR3 region has 15 residues. The chain's CDR3 is CAIANTGEGANVLTF. The CDR3 nucleotides are TGTGCCATCGCCAACACGGGGGAAGGGGCCAACGTCCTGACTTTC.

The chain links TRBV5-6 to TRBJ2-7; TRBD2 matches 11 bases. Trimming took 2 bases from V and 7 from J; bases not matched to a gene: 8. Germline V gene sequence: CDR1 SGHDT, CDR2 YYEEEE. The CDR3 has 15 amino acids. CDR3 protein: CASSLPGLAVKEQYF. CDR3 DNA sequence: TGTGCCAGCAGCTTACCGGGACTAGCGGTTAAGGAGCAGTACTTC. The full variable domain, in which reference TRBV5-6 and TRBJ2-7 provide the parts outside the CDR3, is DAGVTQSPTHLIKTRGQQVTLRCSPKSGHDTVSWYQQALGQGPQFIFQYYEEEERQRGNFPDRFSGHQFPNYSSELNVNALLLGDSALYLCASSLPGLAVKEQYFGPGTRLTVT.

The CDR3 loop reads CASSSRGSAGELFF. CDR3 nucleotide sequence: TGTGCCAGCAGCTCTAGGGGTTCGGCCGGGGAGCTGTTTTTT. This chain links TRBV11-3 with TRBJ2-2; D perhaps matches TRBD1 (5 bases). In germline, CDR1 is SGHNT, CDR2 YENEEA. Trimming took 4 bases from V and 6 from J, leaving 12 bases between them. The length of the CDR3 is 14 residues. The full variable domain, rest sourced from reference TRBV11-3 and TRBJ2-2, is EAGVVQSPRYKIIEKKQPVAFWCNPISGHNTLYWYLQNLGQGPELLIRYENEEAVDDSQLPKDRFSAERLKGVDSTLKIQPAELGDSAVYLCASSSRGSAGELFFGEGSRLTVL.